A single sample is the source of the 2 T cell receptor beta chains below, sequenced in a study of CD8 T cells in ankylosing spondylitis. TCRdb recomputed calls from the 5' RACE reads with MiXCR, one row per CDR3 protein. This sample has fewer than 250,000 distinct CDR3 sequences, with about 10% found just once. Sequenced sample: blood, either unsorted or a sorted T cell fraction (not recorded which). These receptors were obtained from a male donor with ankylosing spondylitis or in good health (not recorded which).

With regard to this clonotype: This could be a read error, since a much larger clone is one nucleotide away. The rearrangement uses TRBV3-1 and TRBJ2-3; D unresolved. This CDR3 region has 15 residues. Trimming shortened V by 7 bases and J by 0 bases, and 14 bases separated the two germline ends. Germline-derived CDR1 and CDR2 are LGHDT and YNNKEL (reference sequence). CDR3 loop: CASTWKGSSTDTQYF. The CDR3, as DNA: TGTGCCAGCACGTGGAAGGGTTCTAGCACAGATACGCAGTATTTT.

This clonotype was observed a few times. J is TRBJ1-2 and V is TRBV6-1, with 8 bases identical to TRBD1. Germline lookup yields CDR1 MNHNS and CDR2 SASEGT. Trimming removed 6 bases from V and 4 bases from J; junction bases left unmatched: 13. The CDR3 is 16 amino acids. The CDR3 bases are TGTGCCAGCAGGAAGGTCGGGACAGGTGGCTCCTATGGCTACACCTTC. This gives the protein CASRKVGTGGSYGYTF.